This is a list of T cell receptor beta chains from one sample in a study of graft-versus-host responses after intestinal transplantation. Here immunoSEQ multiplex PCR was the method, and the copy in TCRdb shows in-frame clones only, minus some. The data contain about 14,000 clones, around 40% of them singletons. Sequences were derived from alloreactive CD4+ T cells from a mixed lymphocyte reaction culture, sampled before intestinal transplant. These receptor sequences come from a human patient who received an intestinal transplant. The CDR3 runs from the conserved cysteine through the conserved F or W. D genes are given only for firm matches. Part of the rows lack a size; the others show once, few, many or a class for expanded clones.

cdr3_nt: TGTGCCAGCAAATCGTCAGGGACTAGCACAGATACGCAGTATTTT
cdr3_aa: CASKSSGTSTDTQYF
clone_size: .
v_call: TRBV6-5
d_call: .
j_call: TRBJ2-3

cdr3_nt: TGTGCCAGCAGCCCTCGTCCTTTATACGAGCAGTACTTC
cdr3_aa: CASSPRPLYEQYF
clone_size: few
v_call: TRBV9
d_call: .
j_call: TRBJ2-7

cdr3_nt: TGTGCCAGCAGTCCAGCGGGTGCTGGGGCCAACGTCCTGACTTTC
cdr3_aa: CASSPAGAGANVLTF
clone_size: few
v_call: TRBV7-9
d_call: .
j_call: TRBJ2-6

cdr3_nt: TGCGCCAGCAGCGATCGACAGACTAGCACAGATACGCAGTATTTT
cdr3_aa: CASSDRQTSTDTQYF
clone_size: .
v_call: TRBV5-1
d_call: .
j_call: TRBJ2-3

cdr3_nt: TGTGCCAGAAGCTTAGTGGGACTAGCGGGGGGCCCCGCCAGCACAGATACGCAGTATTTT
cdr3_aa: CARSLVGLAGGPASTDTQYF
clone_size: few
v_call: TRBV7-5
d_call: .
j_call: TRBJ2-3

cdr3_nt: TGTGCCAGCAGCTTCAACGCCGCCGGACCAGGGACCTACGAGCAGTACTTC
cdr3_aa: CASSFNAAGPGTYEQYF
clone_size: .
v_call: TRBV11-3
d_call: .
j_call: TRBJ2-7

cdr3_nt: TGTGCCAGCAGTGACGGACAGGGGTTTAGCACAGATACGCAGTATTTT
cdr3_aa: CASSDGQGFSTDTQYF
clone_size: .
v_call: TRBV6-1
d_call: TRBD1
j_call: TRBJ2-3

cdr3_nt: TGTGCCAGCAGCGTAGACAGGGGCTCACCCCTCCACTTT
cdr3_aa: CASSVDRGSPLHF
clone_size: .
v_call: TRBV9
d_call: TRBD1
j_call: TRBJ1-6

cdr3_nt: TGTGCCAGCAACCCGGTGGGGGGGCCGACAGATACGCAGTATTTT
cdr3_aa: CASNPVGGPTDTQYF
clone_size: .
v_call: TRBV7-9
d_call: .
j_call: TRBJ2-3

cdr3_nt: TGTGCCAGCATTTGGGGCCCTGGAAACACCATATATTTT
cdr3_aa: CASIWGPGNTIYF
clone_size: few
v_call: TRBV2
d_call: .
j_call: TRBJ1-3

cdr3_nt: TGTGCCTGGAGTGTACTAGCCTCACGGTCCTACGAGCAGTACTTC
cdr3_aa: CAWSVLASRSYEQYF
clone_size: .
v_call: TRBV30
d_call: .
j_call: TRBJ2-7

cdr3_nt: TGTGCCAGCAGCACCCGACAGGGCACAGATACGCAGTATTTT
cdr3_aa: CASSTRQGTDTQYF
clone_size: .
v_call: TRBV9
d_call: .
j_call: TRBJ2-3

cdr3_nt: TGTGCCAGCAGCCTAGGGGCAGTGTCTGGAAACACCATATATTTT
cdr3_aa: CASSLGAVSGNTIYF
clone_size: .
v_call: TRBV6-5
d_call: .
j_call: TRBJ1-3

cdr3_nt: TGTGCCAGCAGTGAAGCGCCAGGGGCTTCCCGAGTTCTCTCTGGGGCCAACGTCCTGACTTTC
cdr3_aa: CASSEAPGASRVLSGANVLTF
clone_size: .
v_call: TRBV6-1
d_call: .
j_call: TRBJ2-6

cdr3_nt: TGTGCCAGCCGACGGAGCGGCACAGATACGCAGTATTTT
cdr3_aa: CASRRSGTDTQYF
clone_size: medium-sized
v_call: TRBV9
d_call: .
j_call: TRBJ2-3

cdr3_nt: TGTGCCAGTAAGCGTACAGGCTATGGCTACACCTTC
cdr3_aa: CASKRTGYGYTF
clone_size: .
v_call: TRBV19
d_call: .
j_call: TRBJ1-2

cdr3_nt: TGCGCCAGCAGCTTGTCCCTCTCCTACGAGCAGTACTTC
cdr3_aa: CASSLSLSYEQYF
clone_size: few
v_call: TRBV4-1
d_call: .
j_call: TRBJ2-7

cdr3_nt: TGTGCCAGCAGTGGGCAGGGAAGAAAAAGGGTGTTTTTT
cdr3_aa: CASSGQGRKRVFF
clone_size: .
v_call: TRBV6-4
d_call: .
j_call: TRBJ1-4

cdr3_nt: TGTGCCAGCAGACCGACAGGGGGCATAACCGGGGAGCTGTTTTTT
cdr3_aa: CASRPTGGITGELFF
clone_size: .
v_call: TRBV9
d_call: TRBD1
j_call: TRBJ2-2

cdr3_nt: TGTGCCAGCAGCCCGACTAGCGGACCCTACGAGCAGTACTTC
cdr3_aa: CASSPTSGPYEQYF
clone_size: few
v_call: TRBV7-2
d_call: TRBD2
j_call: TRBJ2-7

cdr3_nt: TGTGCCTTATCACCAGGGGACTATGGCTACACCTTC
cdr3_aa: CALSPGDYGYTF
clone_size: few
v_call: TRBV10-3
d_call: .
j_call: TRBJ1-2

cdr3_nt: TGTGCCAAGGGGGGGTCGGGTTCACCCCTCCACTTT
cdr3_aa: CAKGGSGSPLHF
clone_size: .
v_call: TRBV19
d_call: .
j_call: TRBJ1-6

cdr3_nt: TGCGCCAGCGGTCTCCCGGACAGGGGATGTCCGGATGAGCAGTTCTTC
cdr3_aa: CASGLPDRGCPDEQFF
clone_size: medium-sized
v_call: TRBV23-1
d_call: TRBD1
j_call: TRBJ2-1

cdr3_nt: TGTGCCAGCAGCGCGACTAGCGGGGGGGCGAAGCAGTATTTT
cdr3_aa: CASSATSGGAKQYF
clone_size: .
v_call: TRBV9
d_call: TRBD2
j_call: TRBJ2-3

cdr3_nt: TGTGCCAGCTCACAAGGACAGGGGTCGGGAAACACCATATATTTT
cdr3_aa: CASSQGQGSGNTIYF
clone_size: few
v_call: TRBV18
d_call: TRBD1
j_call: TRBJ1-3

cdr3_nt: TGTGCCAGCAGCCGGAGTTTTGGCGAAACTGAAGCTTTCTTT
cdr3_aa: CASSRSFGETEAFF
clone_size: .
v_call: TRBV7-9
d_call: .
j_call: TRBJ1-1

cdr3_nt: TGTGCCAGCAGCCGAATGGGGGGCACCGGGGAGCTGTTTTTT
cdr3_aa: CASSRMGGTGELFF
clone_size: .
v_call: TRBV7-9
d_call: .
j_call: TRBJ2-2

cdr3_nt: TGTGCCAGCTCCGTAAGCACAGATACGCAGTATTTT
cdr3_aa: CASSVSTDTQYF
clone_size: .
v_call: TRBV18
d_call: .
j_call: TRBJ2-3

cdr3_nt: TGTGCCACCGCGGTGGGGGGGGGCACCGGGGAGCTGTTTTTT
cdr3_aa: CATAVGGGTGELFF
clone_size: .
v_call: TRBV15
d_call: TRBD2
j_call: TRBJ2-2